This T cell receptor (beta chain) was recorded in a study of sequential checkpoint blockade in melanoma. The repertoire was sequenced with immunoSEQ multiplex PCR; TCRdb's copy has only in-frame clones and lacks some. The sample lists 34,000 or so clones; approximately 86% were seen once. V lost 3 bases and J lost 2; bases outside the gene matches: 5. This CDR3 has 17 residues. Germline V CDR1 and CDR2: MNHEY, SMNVEV (reference sequence). Described treatment: randomized to nivolumab then ipilimumab (arm A) or the reverse (arm B). The chain couples TRBV27 to TRBJ1-5, with TRBD1 matching over 12 bases. The source of this sequence is a human donor with melanoma. The sample consisted of CD8+ T cells sorted from blood (inferred from file names), taken from a patient given nivolumab and ipilimumab in sequence. CDR3 DNA: TGTGCCAGCAGTTTTAGGGGACAGGGGGCAGGCAATCAGCCCCAGCATTTT. Its protein is CASSFRGQGAGNQPQHF.